This T cell receptor beta chain was captured in a study of T cell changes during pregnancy in multiple sclerosis. Profiled with immunoSEQ multiplex PCR; TCRdb holds only in-frame clones, not every one. The sample comprises around 100,000 clones, approximately 94% of which are singletons, and over 0.7% rests with the top ten. The sequence derives from a female donor with multiple sclerosis, enrolled in a pregnancy study. The specimen was peripheral blood, collected before pregnancy.

CDR3 in DNA: TGTGCCAGCAGCCGGGGACAGGGGGCCTACGAGCAGTACTTC. As protein: CASSRGQGAYEQYF. This rearrangement joins TRBV11-2 to TRBJ2-7; TRBD1 matches at 11 bases. From germline, CDR1 is SGHAT and CDR2 FQNNGV. V was pared by 5 bases and J by 2 bases, with 2 bases of the junction left unmatched. The CDR3 consists of 14 residues.